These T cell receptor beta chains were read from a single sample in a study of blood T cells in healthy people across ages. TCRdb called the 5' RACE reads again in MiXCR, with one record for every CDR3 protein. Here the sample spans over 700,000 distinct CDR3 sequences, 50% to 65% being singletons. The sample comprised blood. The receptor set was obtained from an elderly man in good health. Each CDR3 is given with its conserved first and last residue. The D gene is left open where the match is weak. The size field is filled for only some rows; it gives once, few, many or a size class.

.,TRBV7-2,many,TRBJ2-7,CASSGSSYEQYF,TGTGCCAGCAGTGGGAGCTCCTACGAGCAGTACTTC
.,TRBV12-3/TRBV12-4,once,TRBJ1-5,CASSSQGANSNQPQHF,TGTGCCAGCAGTTCCCAAGGGGCCAATTCCAATCAGCCCCAGCATTTT
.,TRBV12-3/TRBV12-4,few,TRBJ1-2,CASSLMGWDYGYTF,TGTGCCAGCAGTTTAATGGGGTGGGACTATGGCTACACCTTC
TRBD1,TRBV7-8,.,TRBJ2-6,CASSWTTGLISGANALTF,TGTGCCAGCAGCTGGACGACAGGGTTGATCTCTGGGGCCAACGCCCTGACTTTC
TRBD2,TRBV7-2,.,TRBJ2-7,CASSLARGLAGEQYF,TGTGCCAGCAGCTTAGCCCGGGGACTAGCTGGGGAGCAGTACTTC
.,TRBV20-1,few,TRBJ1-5,CSARGGTGNQPQHF,TGCAGTGCTAGAGGAGGGACCGGCAATCAGCCCCAGCATTTT
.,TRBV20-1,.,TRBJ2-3,CSARRMGRAHTDTQYF,TGCAGTGCTAGAAGGATGGGCAGGGCACACACAGATACGCAGTATTTT
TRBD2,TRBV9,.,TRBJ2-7,CASSGASGSPYEQYF,TGTGCCAGCAGCGGTGCTAGCGGGAGCCCCTACGAGCAGTACTTC
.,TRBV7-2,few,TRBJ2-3,CASSPAGQHRYAYF,TGTGCCAGCAGCCCTGCCGGGCAGCACAGATACGCGTATTTT
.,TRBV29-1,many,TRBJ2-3,CSVAPDMSQDTQYF,TGCAGCGTAGCCCCTGACATGTCACAAGATACGCAGTATTTT
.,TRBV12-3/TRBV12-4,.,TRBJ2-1,CASSFRPQVVNEQFF,TGTGCCAGCAGTTTCAGGCCCCAGGTAGTCAATGAGCAGTTCTTC
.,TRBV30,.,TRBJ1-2,CAWSRGVQASYTF,TGTGCCTGGAGTAGAGGTGTACAGGCAAGCTACACCTTC
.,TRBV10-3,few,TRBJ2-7,CAISAGYEQYF,TGTGCCATCAGTGCAGGGTACGAGCAGTACTTC
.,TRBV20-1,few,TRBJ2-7,CSALTGTTREQYF,TGCAGTGCTCTGACCGGGACCACGCGCGAGCAGTACTTC